Listed here are 15 T cell receptor beta chains from one sample, sequenced in a study of blood T cell repertoires in COVID-19. Sequenced by immunoSEQ multiplex PCR; TCRdb stores in-frame clones only, minus some. The sample has about 54,000 clones, over 75% seen once. The sample consisted of peripheral blood. All receptors come from a woman in her thirties or forties with active COVID-19.

The V gene is TRBV5-4, the J gene TRBJ2-3; TRBD2 matches at 9 bases. CDR1 SGHNT and CDR2 YYREEE come from the germline V gene (reference sequence). After removal of 4 bases from V and 6 bases from J, the junction contained 12 bases not matched to a gene. The CDR3 spans 16 residues. The chain's CDR3 is CASSRPVSGGKDTQYF. The CDR3 coding sequence is TGTGCCAGCAGCCGTCCGGTTAGCGGGGGTAAGGATACGCAGTATTTT.

The chain joins TRBV29-1 to TRBJ2-1, with 10 bases identical to TRBD2. Trimming removed 7 bases from V and 1 base from J; junction bases left unmatched: 4. The CDR3 contains 14 residues. CDR1 is SQVTM, CDR2 ANQGSEA, per germline. The CDR3 loop is CSATSGISYNEQFF. Written as DNA, the CDR3 is TGCAGCGCCACTAGCGGGATATCCTACAATGAGCAGTTCTTC.

V usage is TRBV3-1 (or the pseudogene TRBV3-2) and J usage is TRBJ2-3, with 9 bases fitting TRBD2. The germline V gene encodes CDR1 LGHDT and CDR2 YNNKEL (reference sequence). The CDR3 consists of 16 residues. V lost 5 bases, J lost 3 bases, and 9 bases stayed unmatched. CDR3 in amino acids: CASSILGSGGTDTQYF. DNA of the CDR3: TGTGCCAGCAGCATCCTTGGGAGCGGGGGGACAGATACGCAGTATTTT.

V gene TRBV9 combines with J gene TRBJ2-7; TRBD2 aligns across 8 bases. CDR1 SGDLS and CDR2 YYNGEE come from the germline V gene. The CDR3 runs 14 residues. Trimming at V came to 3 bases and at J to 4 bases, leaving 6 bases not matched to a gene. CDR3 nucleotide sequence: TGTGCCAGCAGCGAGACGGGGGGGTTGTACGAGCAGTACTTC. Its translation: CASSETGGLYEQYF.

CDR3 DNA sequence: TGTGCCAGCAGCTTGGGGCAGGTGAACACTGAAGCTTTCTTT. It translates to CASSLGQVNTEAFF. The rearrangement uses TRBV5-4 and TRBJ1-1; D not resolved. The V end was cut by 0 bases, the J end by 0 bases, with 6 bases between. The CDR3 is made up of 14 amino acids. In germline, CDR1 is SGHNT, CDR2 YYREEE (reference sequence). Full variable domain (remainder filled in from reference TRBV5-4 and TRBJ1-1): ETGVTQSPTHLIKTRGQQVTLRCSSQSGHNTVSWYQQALGQGPQFIFQYYREEENGRGNFPPRFSGLQFPNYSSELNVNALELDDSALYLCASSLGQVNTEAFFGQGTRLTVV.

The chain uses TRBV7-9 and TRBJ1-2, with TRBD1 as a possible D gene (5 bases). V was cut by 0 bases and J by 8 bases, with 10 bases left in between. The CDR3 length is 13 residues. Germline CDR1 and CDR2: SEHNR and FQNEAQ (reference sequence). The DNA for the CDR3 is TGTGCCAGCAGCTTAGCGGAGAAGGGGGGCTACACCTTC. Encoded protein: CASSLAEKGGYTF. The whole variable domain, filled in from reference TRBV7-9 and TRBJ1-2, reads DTGVSQNPRHKITKRGQNVTFRCDPISEHNRLYWYRQTLGQGPEFLTYFQNEAQLEKSRLLSDRFSAERPKGSFSTLEIQRTEQGDSAMYLCASSLAEKGGYTFGSGTRLTVV.

This chain uses TRBV25-1 with TRBJ2-3, with TRBD1 matching 8 bases. V shed 4 bases, J shed 6 bases, and the junction held 15 bases outside the gene matches. This CDR3 is 17 amino acids long. Germline-derived CDR1 and CDR2 are MGHDK and SYGVNS. The CDR3 here is CASSVSGGALFSDTQYF. DNA for the CDR3: TGTGCCAGCAGTGTATCAGGGGGCGCATTATTTTCCGATACGCAGTATTTT. Together with reference TRBV25-1 and TRBJ2-3, the CDR3 gives the full variable domain: EADIYQTPRYLVIGTGKKITLECSQTMGHDKMYWYQQDPGMELHLIHYSYGVNSTEKGDLSSESTVSRIRTEHFPLTLESARPSHTSQYLCASSVSGGALFSDTQYFGPGTRLTVL.

The chain has TRBV11-2 and TRBJ2-5; TRBD2 aligns across 16 bases. V shed 3 bases, J shed 4 bases, and the junction held 8 bases outside the gene matches. CDR3 size: 18 residues. From germline, CDR1 is SGHAT and CDR2 FQNNGV. Written as DNA, the CDR3 is TGTGCCAGCAGCTTCACCGGGACTAGCGGGGGGGCCCGAGAGACCCAGTACTTC. This encodes CASSFTGTSGGARETQYF.

This CDR3 reads CASSGTGGWYGYTF. In nucleotides, the CDR3 is TGTGCCAGCAGCGGGACAGGGGGATGGTATGGCTACACCTTC. The chain employs TRBV9 and TRBJ1-2, with TRBD1 matching 10 bases. The V and J ends lost 3 bases and 5 bases, in that order; junction bases with no gene match: 4. The CDR3 is 14 amino acids. CDR1 SGDLS and CDR2 YYNGEE come from the germline V gene.

This rearrangement joins TRBV12-3 or TRBV12-4 to TRBJ1-2; maybe TRBD1 (6 bases). V was shortened by 5 bases and J by 8 bases, with 9 bases between the two germline ends. The CDR3 covers 11 residues. The CDR3: CASSQGRGYTF. Written as DNA, the CDR3 is TGTGCCAGCAGTCAGGGGCGCGGCTACACCTTC.

This chain uses TRBV5-5 with TRBJ1-2; no reliable D call. The CDR3 contains 15 residues. V lost 0 bases, J lost 2 bases, and 11 bases lay in between. Germline assignment: CDR1 SGHKS and CDR2 YYEKEE (reference sequence). CDR3 DNA sequence: TGTGCCAGCAGCTTGGACGGGGAGGGAAACTATGGCTACACCTTC. This gives the protein CASSLDGEGNYGYTF.

The chain is built from TRBV11-3 and TRBJ2-7, with 7 positions matching TRBD2. Germline CDR1 and CDR2: SGHNT and YENEEA. V shed 4 bases, J shed 5 bases, and the junction held 14 bases outside the gene matches. The CDR3 totals 16 residues. The CDR3 region is CASSSLRGGGANEQYF. In nucleotides, the CDR3 is TGTGCCAGCAGCTCCCTACGAGGCGGGGGTGCGAACGAGCAGTACTTC.

This clone appeared a single time. The gene calls are TRBV29-1 and TRBJ2-5; D gene ambiguous. V lost 0 bases and J 2 bases, leaving 19 bases between the germline ends. This CDR3 is 17 amino acids long. Germline loops: CDR1 SQVTM, CDR2 ANQGSEA. CDR3 sequence: CSVEDPSSYPIQETQYF. The CDR3 nucleotides read TGCAGCGTTGAAGATCCTAGTAGTTATCCCATACAAGAGACCCAGTACTTC.

This rearrangement joins TRBV14 to TRBJ2-6, with TRBD1 matching 8 bases. In germline, CDR1 is SGHDN, CDR2 FVKESK. The CDR3 totals 18 residues. Germline trimming cut 5 bases from V and 3 bases from J; bases unmatched to any gene: 12. CDR3 amino acids: CASSGRTGLFGGANVLTF. CDR3 in DNA: TGTGCCAGCAGCGGTCGGACAGGGCTGTTTGGTGGGGCCAACGTCCTGACTTTC.

The CDR3 bases are TGTGCCAGCAGCTTCAGCGCATCCGGGACAGATACGCAGTATTTT. Its translation: CASSFSASGTDTQYF. V is TRBV3-1 (or the pseudogene TRBV3-2) and J is TRBJ2-3; D remains unclear. The CDR3 totals 15 residues. The V gene lost 5 bases and the J gene lost 3 bases, with 15 bases spanning the gap. Germline CDR1 is LGHDT and CDR2 is YNNKEL (reference sequence).